This T cell receptor beta chain emerged from a study of CD8 T cells in Susac syndrome. Background on the study: Within the group of sequenced Susac syndrome patients, six had active disease and 8 or 9 were in remission. Blood was drawn from Susac syndrome patients while they were therapy-naive, on corticosteroids, or on intravenous immunoglobulin alone. General study points: By the study's own acknowledgment, its TCR sequencing and HLA analysis included relatively few individuals.

cDNA came from approximately 0.5 to 1 ug RNA primed by random hexamers. Amplification of TCR beta CDR3 by immunoSEQ multiplex PCR spanned 54 Vbeta and 13 Jbeta. MiXCR was run by TCRdb on the immunoSEQ multiplex PCR reads, yielding one entry per CDR3 protein. Among about 120,000 distinct CDR3 sequences listed, under 96% were seen once. J gave up 8 bases and V 11 bases, and 10 bases lay outside the gene matches. CDR1 SNHLY and CDR2 FYNNEI come from the germline V gene. The CDR3 has 13 residues. To note about this clonotype: Its cognate antigen is unknown.

This receptor was identified in a human donor with Susac syndrome. What was sequenced was CD4+ T cells from PBMCs. The chain joins TRBV2 to TRBJ2-1; 9 bases fit TRBD1. The CDR3 sequence: CARKGQGLDEQFF. CDR3 in DNA: TGTGCCCGAAAAGGACAGGGGCTAGATGAGCAGTTCTTC.